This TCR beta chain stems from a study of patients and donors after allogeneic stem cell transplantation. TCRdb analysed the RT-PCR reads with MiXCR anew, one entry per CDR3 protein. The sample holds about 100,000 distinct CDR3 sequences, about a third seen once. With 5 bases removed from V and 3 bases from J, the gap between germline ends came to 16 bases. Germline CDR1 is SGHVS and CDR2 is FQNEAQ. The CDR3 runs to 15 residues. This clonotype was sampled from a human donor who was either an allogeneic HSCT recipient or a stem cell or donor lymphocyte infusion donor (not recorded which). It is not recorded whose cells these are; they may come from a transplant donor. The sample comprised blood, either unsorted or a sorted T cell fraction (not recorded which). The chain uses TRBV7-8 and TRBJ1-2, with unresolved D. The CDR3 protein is CASSTHFGEDYGYTF. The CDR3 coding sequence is TGTGCCAGCAGCACTCACTTTGGAGAGGACTATGGCTACACCTTC.